This T cell receptor (beta chain) was identified during a study of radiotherapy plus CTLA-4 blockade in lung cancer. The wider study: Objective response was observed in about 19% of patients, and disease control in roughly 31%.

The method was immunoSEQ multiplex PCR; TCRdb's version includes in-frame clones alone and lacks a portion of them. In the table there are 25,000 to 35,000 clones, 60% to 80% of which are singletons. Lung cancer patients with chemo-refractory metastatic non-small-cell disease were given focal radiation plus CTLA-4 blockade with ipilimumab. This clone was seen just once. Trimming took off 6 bases at V and 2 bases at J, with 11 bases between the two ends. The CDR3 is 14 amino acids. Germline lookup yields CDR1 MDHEN and CDR2 SYDVKM. The starting material was peripheral blood, obtained from a patient treated with radiotherapy plus ipilimumab. This clonotype was obtained from a human donor with non-small cell lung cancer who had stable disease on radiotherapy plus ipilimumab. The chain uses TRBV28 and TRBJ1-3, with D unresolved. The chain's CDR3 is CASREGAAGNTIYF. The DNA for the CDR3 is TGTGCCAGCAGGGAGGGTGCGGCTGGAAACACCATATATTTT.